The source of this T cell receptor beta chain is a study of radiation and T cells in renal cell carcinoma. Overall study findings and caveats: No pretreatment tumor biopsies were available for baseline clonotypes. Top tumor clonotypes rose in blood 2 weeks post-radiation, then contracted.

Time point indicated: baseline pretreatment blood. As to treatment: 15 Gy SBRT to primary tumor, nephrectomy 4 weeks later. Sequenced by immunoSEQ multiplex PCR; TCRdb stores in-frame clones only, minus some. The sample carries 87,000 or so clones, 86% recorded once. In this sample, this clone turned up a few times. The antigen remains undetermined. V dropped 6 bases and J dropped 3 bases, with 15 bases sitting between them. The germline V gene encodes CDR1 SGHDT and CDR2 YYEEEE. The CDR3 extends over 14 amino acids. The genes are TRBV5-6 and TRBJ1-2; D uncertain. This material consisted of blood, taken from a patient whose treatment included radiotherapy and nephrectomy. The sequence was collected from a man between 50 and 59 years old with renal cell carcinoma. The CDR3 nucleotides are TGTGCCAGCACCGTGTGGCCGGGTGACTATGGCTACACCTTC. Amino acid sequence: CASTVWPGDYGYTF.